This T cell receptor beta chain was sequenced for a study of cytomegalovirus exposure and HLA in healthy donors. Notes on the study in general: Subsequent analysis of the approximately 130 validation repertoires found a tendency for first-cohort TCR clusters to co-occur. Among TCR beta chains, those listed as cytomegalovirus-associated numbered more than 150. CMV antigen specificity of a few CMV-associated chains was confirmed in vitro.

This CDR3 region has 12 residues. V was cut by 5 bases and J by 10 bases, with 14 bases left in between. CDR1 MDHEN and CDR2 SYDVKM come from the germline V gene. Data came from immunoSEQ multiplex PCR; TCRdb stores just in-frame clones and leaves some out. This table has 100,000 to 150,000 clones, approximately 94% appearing once. As concerns this clone: Its antigen is not identified. This likely comes from a read error, as the CDR3 has no conserved phenylalanine or tryptophan at its end.

Separate from the roughly 720-subject first cohort, the roughly 130-subject validation cohort was the one that the donors belonged to. Sequences were obtained from PBMCs. J is TRBJ1-1 and V is TRBV28, with D possibly TRBD1 on 5 matching bases. The TCR originated in a woman between 18 and 29 years old in good health and CMV-seronegative. The CDR3 DNA reads TGTGCCAGCAGTCGACAGACCAATAGAGCTTTCCTT. As protein: CASSRQTNRAFL.